One sample yielded the 6 T cell receptor beta chains listed below, sequenced in a study of blood T cell repertoires in COVID-19. TCRdb's table, derived via immunoSEQ multiplex PCR, lists solely in-frame clones and lacks some. Altogether under 150,000 clones are present, less than 85% being singletons, with the ten largest covering about 13%. The specimen sequenced was peripheral blood. These receptors all stem from a human donor in a cohort sampled during active COVID-19.

The chain recombines TRBV3-1 (or the pseudogene TRBV3-2) with TRBJ2-1; TRBD2 agrees at 12 bases. The CDR3 totals 16 residues. Germline CDR1 and CDR2: LGHDT and YNNKEL (reference sequence). The junction had 14 bases not matched to a gene; V was cut back by 6 bases and J by 11 bases. CDR3 bases: TGTGCCAGCAGGCGGACTTTGGCTCTAGCGGGGGGGAAGCAGTTCTTC. Amino acids: CASRRTLALAGGKQFF.

This clone has more than one count but fewer than ten. The rearrangement joins TRBV5-4 to TRBJ1-1; D unresolved. Germline CDR1 and CDR2: SGHNT and YYREEE (reference sequence). Deletions cut 3 bases from V and 1 base from J, with 13 bases between. The length of the CDR3 is 15 residues. CDR3 in DNA: TGTGCCAGCAGCTCGCCGCGGGGAAAGAACACTGAAGCTTTCTTT. This translates into CASSSPRGKNTEAFF.

The chain has TRBV3-1 (or the pseudogene TRBV3-2) and TRBJ2-1; 7 positions agree with TRBD2. V shed 4 bases and J 7 bases; nucleotides not matched to a gene: 13. This CDR3 has 16 amino acids. CDR1 and CDR2 from the germline V gene are LGHDT and YNNKEL (reference sequence). The CDR3 DNA is TGTGCCAGCAGCCCCCATTGGGGGGGGATCATGAATGAGCAGTTCTTC. This sequence encodes CASSPHWGGIMNEQFF.

The chain couples TRBV4-2 to TRBJ2-1; the match to TRBD2 covers 13 bases. The CDR3 is 16 amino acids. Losses at the gene ends were 5 bases for V and 2 bases for J; bases not matched to a gene: 3. Per germline, CDR1 LGHNA and CDR2 YNFKEQ. This CDR3 is CASSIGTSGTYNEQFF. In DNA, the CDR3 is TGTGCCAGCAGCATTGGGACTAGCGGGACCTACAATGAGCAGTTCTTC.

V is TRBV5-5 and J is TRBJ1-1; the match to TRBD1 covers 7 bases. The CDR3 sequence is 14 residues long. The V gene's germline CDR1 is SGHKS and CDR2 YYEKEE (reference sequence). The J segment lost 0 bases and the V segment lost 1 base, leaving 0 bases of the junction unmatched. CDR3 region: CASSLRGLNTEAFF. The DNA for the CDR3 is TGTGCCAGCAGCTTGAGGGGGCTGAACACTGAAGCTTTCTTT.

This clone was seen a handful of times. This rearrangement joins TRBV12-5 to TRBJ2-7; the match to TRBD1 covers 10 bases. The trim removed 7 bases at V and 4 bases at J, leaving 13 bases unmatched. From germline, CDR1 is LGHNT and CDR2 FRNRAP. This CDR3 is built from 16 residues. CDR3 region: CASARDRGRGAYEQYF. DNA of the CDR3: TGTGCTAGTGCTAGGGACAGGGGCAGGGGAGCGTACGAGCAGTACTTC.